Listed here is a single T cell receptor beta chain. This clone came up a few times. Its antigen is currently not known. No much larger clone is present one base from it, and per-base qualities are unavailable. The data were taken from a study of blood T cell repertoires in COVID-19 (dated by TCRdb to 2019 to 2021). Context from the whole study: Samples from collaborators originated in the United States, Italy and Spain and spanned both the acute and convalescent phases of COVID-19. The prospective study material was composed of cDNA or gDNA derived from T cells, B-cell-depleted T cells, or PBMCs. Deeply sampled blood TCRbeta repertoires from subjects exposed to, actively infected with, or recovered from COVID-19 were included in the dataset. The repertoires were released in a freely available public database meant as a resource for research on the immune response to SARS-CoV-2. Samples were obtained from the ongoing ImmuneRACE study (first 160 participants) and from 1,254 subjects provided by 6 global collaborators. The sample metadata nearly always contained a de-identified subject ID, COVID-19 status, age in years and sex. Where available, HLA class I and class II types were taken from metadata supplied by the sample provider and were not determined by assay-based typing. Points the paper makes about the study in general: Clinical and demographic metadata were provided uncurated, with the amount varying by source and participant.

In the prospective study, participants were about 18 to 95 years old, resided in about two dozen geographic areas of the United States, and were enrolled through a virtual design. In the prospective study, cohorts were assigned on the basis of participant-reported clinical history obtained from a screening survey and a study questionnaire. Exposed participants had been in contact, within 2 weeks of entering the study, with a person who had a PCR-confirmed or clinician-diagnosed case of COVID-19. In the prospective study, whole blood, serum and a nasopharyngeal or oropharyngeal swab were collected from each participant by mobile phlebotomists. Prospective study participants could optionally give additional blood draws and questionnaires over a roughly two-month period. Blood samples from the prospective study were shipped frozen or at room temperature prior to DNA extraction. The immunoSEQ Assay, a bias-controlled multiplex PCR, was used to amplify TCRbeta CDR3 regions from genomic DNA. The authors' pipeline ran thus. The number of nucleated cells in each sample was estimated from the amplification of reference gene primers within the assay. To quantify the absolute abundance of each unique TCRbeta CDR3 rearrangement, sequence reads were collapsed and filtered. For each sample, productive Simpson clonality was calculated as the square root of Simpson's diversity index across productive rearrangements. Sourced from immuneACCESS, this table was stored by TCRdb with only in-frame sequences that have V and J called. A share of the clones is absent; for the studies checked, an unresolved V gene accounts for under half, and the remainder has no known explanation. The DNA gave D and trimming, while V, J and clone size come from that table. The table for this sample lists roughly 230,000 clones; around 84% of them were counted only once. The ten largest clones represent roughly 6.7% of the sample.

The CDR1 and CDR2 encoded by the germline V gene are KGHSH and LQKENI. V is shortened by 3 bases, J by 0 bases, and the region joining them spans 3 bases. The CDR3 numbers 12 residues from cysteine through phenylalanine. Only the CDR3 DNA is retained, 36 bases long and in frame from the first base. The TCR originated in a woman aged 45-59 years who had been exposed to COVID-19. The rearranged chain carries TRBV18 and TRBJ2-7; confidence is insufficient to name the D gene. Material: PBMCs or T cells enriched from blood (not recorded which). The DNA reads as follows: TGTGCCAGCTCACCTAGCTCCTACGAGCAGTACTTC. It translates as CASSPSSYEQYF.